These T cell receptor beta chains were read from a single sample in a study of cytomegalovirus exposure and HLA in healthy donors. TCRdb keeps only in-frame clones here, not all; method: immunoSEQ multiplex PCR. Of about 180,000 clones listed, almost 85% are singletons. The sample was PBMCs. The receptors come from a girl aged 5 to 17 in good health and CMV-seropositive. Each CDR3 is given with its conserved first and last residue. A D gene is named only where the DNA matches it firmly. Some rows mark clone size as missing; the rest say once, few, many or name a class of expanded clone.

TRBV2,TRBD1,15,NA,TRBJ1-1,TGTGCCAGCATCAAGGGACAGGGAAGGGGAACTGAAGCTTTCTTT,CASIKGQGRGTEAFF
TRBV11-3,TRBD2,15,few,TRBJ2-5,TGTGCCAGCAGCAAAGGCGGGGGGGTACTAGAGACCCAGTACTTC,CASSKGGGVLETQYF
TRBV11-3,TRBD1,15,NA,TRBJ2-2,TGTGCCAGCAGCTTAACACAGGGGGGCACCGGGGAGCTGTTTTTT,CASSLTQGGTGELFF
TRBV5-6,TRBD1,17,NA,TRBJ2-7,TGTGCCAGCAGCGTACAAACAGGGGTACGTCCGTCCTACGAGCAGTACTTC,CASSVQTGVRPSYEQYF
TRBV5-1,TRBD2,17,NA,TRBJ2-7,TGCGCCAGCAGCTTAGGACTAGCGGGTCCCATTTCCTACGAGCAGTACTTC,CASSLGLAGPISYEQYF
TRBV5-1,NA,14,NA,TRBJ2-1,TGCGCCAGCAGCTTGGAGGGGTCCAGGAATGAGCAGTTCTTC,CASSLEGSRNEQFF
TRBV5-1,NA,13,once,TRBJ1-1,TGCGCCAGCAGCTCTGGTGAGAGACTTGAAGCTTTCTTT,CASSSGERLEAFF
TRBV5-4,TRBD1,15,once,TRBJ1-3,TGTGCCAGCAGCTCCAGGGGGCAGGCTGGAAACACCATATATTTT,CASSSRGQAGNTIYF
TRBV28,NA,14,NA,TRBJ1-2,TGTGCCAGCAGTTTAGTTTCCGCTAACTATGGCTACACCTTC,CASSLVSANYGYTF
TRBV4-1,TRBD2,20,NA,TRBJ2-2,TGCGCCAGCAGCCATCCCGGACTAGCGGGGGGACCCCGGTTGATCGGGGAGCTGTTTTTT,CASSHPGLAGGPRLIGELFF
TRBV4-1,TRBD2,16,once,TRBJ2-7,TGCGCCAGCAGCCAAGATTTTGCGGGGGAAGCCTACGAGCAGTACTTC,CASSQDFAGEAYEQYF
TRBV27,TRBD1,14,NA,TRBJ1-5,TGTGCCAGCGGAGGGACAGGGTATAATCAGCCCCAGCATTTT,CASGGTGYNQPQHF
TRBV12-5,NA,12,few,TRBJ2-2,TGTGCTAGTGGTTTGATCCTCGGGGAGCTGTTTTTT,CASGLILGELFF
TRBV6-5,TRBD1,14,NA,TRBJ1-6,TGTGCCAGCACGTTGGGACAGCCAAATTCACCCCTCCACTTT,CASTLGQPNSPLHF